Reported below is one T cell receptor beta chain. No antigen is known for it. This entry is derived from a study of OX40 agonist ivuxolimab in advanced cancers. Looking at the study overall: Patients were under 90% male with ages roughly 23 to 85, mean 60.

Clones were sequenced by immunoSEQ multiplex PCR, and TCRdb holds only the in-frame ones, with some missing. The table has about 88,000 clones, 85% to 90% seen once; the top ten hold 0.2% to 0.25%. Any history of autoimmune disease or systemic immunosuppression disqualified patients. V was pared by 6 bases and J by 3 bases, with 1 base of the junction left unmatched. This CDR3 has 13 residues. Germline assignment: CDR1 WSHSY and CDR2 SAAADI. Overall study results and limits: Clonal expansion in partial responders at 0.1-3.0 mg/kg ranked among the lowest.

This chain joins TRBV10-2 and TRBJ2-7; 11 positions match TRBD2. The clonotype originates from an adult with an advanced solid tumor such as melanoma, head and neck, liver or kidney cancer. Sequenced material: CD4+ or CD8+ T cells sorted from blood, taken in a trial of the OX40 agonist ivuxolimab. CDR3 sequence reads: CASRLAGDYEQYF. The DNA for the CDR3 is TGCGCCAGCAGACTAGCGGGGGACTACGAGCAGTACTTC.